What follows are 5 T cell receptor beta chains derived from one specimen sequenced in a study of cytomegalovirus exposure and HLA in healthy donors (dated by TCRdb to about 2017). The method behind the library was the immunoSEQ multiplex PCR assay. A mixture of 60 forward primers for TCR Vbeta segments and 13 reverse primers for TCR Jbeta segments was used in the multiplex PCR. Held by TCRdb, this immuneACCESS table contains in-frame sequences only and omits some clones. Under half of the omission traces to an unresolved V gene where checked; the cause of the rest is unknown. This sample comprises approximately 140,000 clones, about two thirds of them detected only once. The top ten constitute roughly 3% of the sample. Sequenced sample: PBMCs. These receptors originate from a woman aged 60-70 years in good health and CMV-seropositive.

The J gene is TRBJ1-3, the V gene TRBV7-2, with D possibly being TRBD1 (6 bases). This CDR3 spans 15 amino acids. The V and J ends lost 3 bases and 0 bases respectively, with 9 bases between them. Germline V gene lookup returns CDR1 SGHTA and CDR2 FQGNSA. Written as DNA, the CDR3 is TGTGCCAGCAGCTTGGACAGTAACTCTGGAAACACCATATATTTT. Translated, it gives CASSLDSNSGNTIYF.

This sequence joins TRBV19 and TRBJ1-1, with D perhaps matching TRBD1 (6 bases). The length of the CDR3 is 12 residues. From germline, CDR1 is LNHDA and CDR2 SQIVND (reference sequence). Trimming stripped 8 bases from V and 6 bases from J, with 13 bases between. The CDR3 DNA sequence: TGTGCCAGTTCCGGGGGGCGACCTGAAGCTTTCTTT. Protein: CASSGGRPEAFF.

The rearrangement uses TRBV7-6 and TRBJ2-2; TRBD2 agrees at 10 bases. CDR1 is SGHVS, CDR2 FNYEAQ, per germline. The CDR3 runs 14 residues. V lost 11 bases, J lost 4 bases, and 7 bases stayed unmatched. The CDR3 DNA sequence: TGTGCCGTGAAGACTAGCGGGCCCACCGGGGAGCTGTTTTTT. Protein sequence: CAVKTSGPTGELFF.

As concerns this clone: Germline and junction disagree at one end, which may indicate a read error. The CDR3 DNA reads as TGTTCCAGCAGCTCCACGGAACAGGGATCAGGTTCACCCCTCCACTTT. Its translation: CSSSSTEQGSGSPLHF. The chain carries TRBV7-9 and TRBJ1-6; possible D gene TRBD1, 6 bases. The CDR3 sequence is 16 residues long. In germline, CDR1 is SEHNR, CDR2 FQNEAQ (reference sequence).

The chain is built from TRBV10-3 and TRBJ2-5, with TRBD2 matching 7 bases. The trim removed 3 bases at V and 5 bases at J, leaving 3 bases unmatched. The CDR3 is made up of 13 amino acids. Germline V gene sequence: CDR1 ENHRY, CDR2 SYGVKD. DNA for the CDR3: TGTGCCATCAGTGACGGGGGGATGGAGACCCAGTACTTC. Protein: CAISDGGMETQYF.